The entry below gives a single T cell receptor (beta chain) sequence along with its context. Sample treatment: randomized to nivolumab then ipilimumab (arm A) or the reverse (arm B). This specimen belongs to a study of sequential checkpoint blockade in melanoma. The germline V gene encodes CDR1 SGHDT and CDR2 YYEEEE. V was shortened by 7 bases and J by 3 bases, with 19 bases between the two germline ends. CDR3 size: 15 residues. Here immunoSEQ multiplex PCR was the method, and the copy in TCRdb shows in-frame clones only, minus some. The sample shows under 20,000 clones, roughly 72% of them seen only once.

The receptor was isolated from a human donor with melanoma. The material was CD8+ T cells sorted from blood (inferred from file names), obtained from a patient given nivolumab and ipilimumab in sequence. The chain combines TRBV5-6 with TRBJ1-2; D perhaps matches TRBD1 (5 bases). The CDR3 nucleotides are TGTGCCAGCCACAGGATACCTTCTGGGGACTATGGCTACACCTTC. Translation: CASHRIPSGDYGYTF. Together with reference TRBV5-6 and TRBJ1-2, the CDR3 gives the full variable domain: DAGVTQSPTHLIKTRGQQVTLRCSPKSGHDTVSWYQQALGQGPQFIFQYYEEEERQRGNFPDRFSGHQFPNYSSELNVNALLLGDSALYLCASHRIPSGDYGYTFGSGTRLTVV.